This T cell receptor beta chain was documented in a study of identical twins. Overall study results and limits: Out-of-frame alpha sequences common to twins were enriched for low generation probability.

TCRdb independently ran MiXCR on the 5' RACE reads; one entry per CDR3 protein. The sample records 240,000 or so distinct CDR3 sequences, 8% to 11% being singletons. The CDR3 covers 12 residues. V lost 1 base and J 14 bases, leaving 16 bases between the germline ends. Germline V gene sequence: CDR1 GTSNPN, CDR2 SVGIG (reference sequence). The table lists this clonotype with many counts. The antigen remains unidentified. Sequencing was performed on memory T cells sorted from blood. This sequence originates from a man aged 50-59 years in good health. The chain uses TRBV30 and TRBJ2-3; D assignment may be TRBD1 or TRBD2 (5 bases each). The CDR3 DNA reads TGTGCCTGGAGTGAAGCCGGGACCGCGTGGTATTTT. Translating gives CAWSEAGTAWYF.